Sequencing of this T cell receptor (beta chain) was carried out in a study of T cell responses to AZD1222 COVID-19 vaccine. General observations from the study: There were vaccine-associated CD4 TCRs across spike, dominant at 160-218 and 743-854. Baseline testing showed seropositivity in only 6 or 7 AZD1222 recipients. Nearly half of spike-specific TCRs reportedly target variant regions that are unmutated in the B.1.351 and B.1.1.7 variants.

The V gene's germline CDR1 is KGHSH and CDR2 LQKENI. The length of the CDR3 is 14 residues. With V trimmed by 3 bases and J by 3 bases, 1 base remained unmatched. Of note for this clone: Its specificity is not known.

The assay was immunoSEQ multiplex PCR, and TCRdb's table has in-frame clones only and misses some. Seen here are around 150,000 clones, around nine tenths observed once, and the top ten hold 5%. The chain joins TRBV18 to TRBJ2-3; 9 nucleotides agree with TRBD2. This clonotype originated in an adult in good health. Here the sequenced sample was peripheral blood, taken on day 0 of AZD1222 vaccination. The CDR3 region is CASSPGLATDTQYF. For the CDR3, the DNA is TGTGCCAGCTCACCCGGACTAGCGACAGATACGCAGTATTTT.